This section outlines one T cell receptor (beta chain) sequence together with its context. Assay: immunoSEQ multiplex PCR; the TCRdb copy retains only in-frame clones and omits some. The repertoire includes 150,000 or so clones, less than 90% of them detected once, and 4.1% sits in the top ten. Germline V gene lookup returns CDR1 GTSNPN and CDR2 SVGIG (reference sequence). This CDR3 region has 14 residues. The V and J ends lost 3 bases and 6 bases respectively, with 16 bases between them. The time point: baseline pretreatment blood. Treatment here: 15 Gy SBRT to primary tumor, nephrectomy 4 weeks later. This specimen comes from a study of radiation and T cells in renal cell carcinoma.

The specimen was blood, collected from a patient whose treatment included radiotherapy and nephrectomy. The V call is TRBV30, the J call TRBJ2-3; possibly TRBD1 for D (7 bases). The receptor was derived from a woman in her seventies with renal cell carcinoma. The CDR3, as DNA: TGTGCCTGGAGGGTAACAGGGGCGGGGGATACGCAGTATTTT. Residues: CAWRVTGAGDTQYF. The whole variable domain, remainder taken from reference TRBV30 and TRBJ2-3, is SQTIHQWPATLVQPVGSPLSLECTVEGTSNPNLYWYRQAAGRGLQLLFYSVGIGQISSEVPQNLSASRPQDRQFILSSKKLLLSDSGFYLCAWRVTGAGDTQYFGPGTRLTVL.